This T cell receptor beta chain comes out of a study of blood T cell repertoires in COVID-19. The CDR3 runs to 14 residues. Trimming took 4 bases from V and 5 from J, leaving 15 bases between them. Germline values: CDR1 MNHEY, CDR2 SMNVEV (reference sequence). The data were produced by immunoSEQ multiplex PCR, yet TCRdb's version contains in-frame clones alone and is incomplete. The top ten clones hold approximately 2.6% of a sample with roughly 260,000 clones, more than 85% of them seen once. The sample comprised peripheral blood. The gene calls are TRBV27 and TRBJ2-7, with a tentative D call TRBD2 (6 bases). This clonotype originated in a person aged 18 to 30 with COVID-19, enrolled during active disease. The CDR3 bases are TGTGCCAGCAGTTACCAAAGCGGAGGGCACGAGCAGTACTTC. It translates to CASSYQSGGHEQYF.